A selection of T cell receptor beta chains follows, all from one sample in a study of Graves' ophthalmopathy and Graves' hyperthyroidism. One entry per CDR3 protein results from TCRdb running MiXCR on the multiplex PCR reads. In the table there are a few hundred thousand distinct CDR3 sequences, under 25% of which are singletons. Sequencing was done on a sample of peripheral blood. These receptors originate from a woman aged 18-29 years with stable Graves' hyperthyroidism. Both conserved end residues are part of each CDR3. A D gene is named only where the DNA matches it firmly. Rows may omit the clone size; those that give it use once, few, many or a size class.

.	many	TRBV12-3/TRBV12-4	TRBJ2-5	CASSLYLQETQYF	TGTGCCAGCAGTTTGTACCTCCAAGAGACCCAGTACTTC
.	many	TRBV19	TRBJ2-2	CASTRGTNTGELFF	TGTGCCAGTACGAGGGGGACTAACACCGGGGAGCTGTTTTTT
.	many	TRBV29-1	TRBJ2-7	CSVEDPKHRAEQYF	TGCAGCGTTGAAGATCCGAAACACAGGGCCGAGCAGTACTTC
.	many	TRBV6-5	TRBJ1-6	CASSYSVAGDHSPLHF	TGTGCCAGCAGTTACTCGGTGGCAGGCGATCATTCACCCCTCCACTTT
.	.	TRBV27	TRBJ2-5	CASRRQPNQPQETQYF	TGTGCCAGCCGTCGACAGCCGAATCAACCTCAAGAGACCCAGTACTTC
TRBD1	.	TRBV27	TRBJ1-2	CATGGQGSYGYTF	TGTGCCACAGGGGGCCAGGGAAGCTATGGCTACACCTTC
.	many	TRBV10-1	TRBJ2-2	CASSQTRAAGELFF	TGCGCCAGCAGTCAGACTAGAGCGGCCGGGGAGCTGTTTTTT
.	.	TRBV15	TRBJ1-2	CATRGGLGYTF	TGTGCCACCAGAGGGGGGCTTGGCTACACCTTC
.	many	TRBV6-2/TRBV6-3	TRBJ2-1	CASRTPRVVGPNEQSF	TGTGCCAGCAGAACGCCTCGGGTAGTGGGCCCCAATGAGCAGTCCTTC
.	many	TRBV2	TRBJ1-3	CASSGPAGRTISGNTIYF	TGTGCCAGCAGTGGCCCGGCCGGACGGACAATCTCTGGAAACACCATATATTTT
TRBD1	.	TRBV4-1	TRBJ2-7	CASSLRTGDTYEQYF	TGCGCCAGCAGCCTTAGGACAGGGGATACCTACGAGCAGTACTTC
.	many	TRBV6-5	TRBJ1-6	CATDHKKNREVNNSPLHF	TGTGCCACCGACCATAAAAAGAACAGGGAGGTGAATAATTCACCCCTCCACTTT
.	.	TRBV20-1	TRBJ1-5	CSAQSRRNQPQHF	TGCAGTGCCCAATCGAGGCGCAATCAGCCCCAGCATTTT
TRBD2	many	TRBV2	TRBJ2-5	CASSGGIAGQETQYF	TGTGCCAGCAGTGGCGGGATAGCGGGACAAGAGACCCAGTACTTC